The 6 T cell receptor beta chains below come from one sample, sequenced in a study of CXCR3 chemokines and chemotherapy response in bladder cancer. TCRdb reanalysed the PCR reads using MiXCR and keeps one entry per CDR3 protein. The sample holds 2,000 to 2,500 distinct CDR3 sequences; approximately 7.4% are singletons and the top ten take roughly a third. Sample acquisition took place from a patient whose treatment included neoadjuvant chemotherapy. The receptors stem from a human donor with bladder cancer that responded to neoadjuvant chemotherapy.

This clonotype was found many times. The CDR3 bases are TGTGCCAGTAGTATATCCGGACCCGGCGGGAGCAATCAGCCCCAGCATTTT. This sequence encodes CASSISGPGGSNQPQHF. This chain connects TRBV19 to TRBJ1-5; D gene unclear. Germline values: CDR1 LNHDA, CDR2 SQIVND (reference sequence). The CDR3 has 17 amino acids. The V gene lost 2 bases and the J gene lost 1 base, with 15 bases spanning the gap.

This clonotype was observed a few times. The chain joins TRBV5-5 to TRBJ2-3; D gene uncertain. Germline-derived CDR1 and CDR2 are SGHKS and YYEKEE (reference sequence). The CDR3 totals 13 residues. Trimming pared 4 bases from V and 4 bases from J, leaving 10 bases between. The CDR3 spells CASSLGMSDTQYF. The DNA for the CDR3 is TGTGCCAGCAGCCTAGGGATGTCAGATACGCAGTATTTT.

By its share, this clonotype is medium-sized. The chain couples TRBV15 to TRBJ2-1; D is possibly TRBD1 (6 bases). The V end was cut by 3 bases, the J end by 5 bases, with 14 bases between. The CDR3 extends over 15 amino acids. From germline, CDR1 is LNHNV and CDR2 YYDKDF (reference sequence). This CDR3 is CATSSPGVSNNEQFF. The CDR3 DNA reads TGTGCCACCAGCAGTCCAGGGGTATCGAACAATGAGCAGTTCTTC.

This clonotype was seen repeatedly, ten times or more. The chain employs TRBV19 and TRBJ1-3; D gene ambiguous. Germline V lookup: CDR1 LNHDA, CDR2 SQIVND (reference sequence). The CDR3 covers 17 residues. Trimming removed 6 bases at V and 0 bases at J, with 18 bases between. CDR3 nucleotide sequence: TGTGCCAGTAGGACTCGGGAAGGCGAGTACTCTGGAAACACCATATATTTT. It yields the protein CASRTREGEYSGNTIYF.

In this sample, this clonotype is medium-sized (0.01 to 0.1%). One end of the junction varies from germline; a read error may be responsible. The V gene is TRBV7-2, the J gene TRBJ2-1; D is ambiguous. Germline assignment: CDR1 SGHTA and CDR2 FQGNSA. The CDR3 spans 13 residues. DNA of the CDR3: TGTGCCAGCAGCTTATACTCCCACAATGAGCAGTTCTTC. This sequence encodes CASSLYSHNEQFF.

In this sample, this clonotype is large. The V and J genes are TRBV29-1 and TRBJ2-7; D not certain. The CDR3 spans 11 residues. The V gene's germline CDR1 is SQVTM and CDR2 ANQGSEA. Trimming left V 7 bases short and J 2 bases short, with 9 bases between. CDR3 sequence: CSAVGTYEQYF. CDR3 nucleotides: TGCAGCGCGGTAGGAACCTACGAGCAGTACTTC.